This T cell receptor beta chain was sequenced for a study of blood T cell repertoires in COVID-19. In the study overall: Both acute and convalescent COVID-19 samples were obtained from the United States, Italy and Spain.

Enrolled during active infection, Seattle patients were then followed longitudinally. In germline, CDR1 is SGHRS, CDR2 YFSETQ. V lost 1 base, J lost 1 base, and 11 bases lay in between. This CDR3 is built from 15 residues. TCRdb's table, derived via immunoSEQ multiplex PCR, lists solely in-frame clones and lacks some. The sample lists 190,000 or so clones, roughly 81% occurring once. This chain connects TRBV5-1 to TRBJ2-5, with D perhaps matching TRBD2 (7 bases). The source of this sequence is a woman aged 80 or older with COVID-19, enrolled during active disease. Material for sequencing was peripheral blood. The CDR3 spells CASSLMGGAQETQYF. The CDR3 DNA sequence: TGCGCCAGCAGCTTGATGGGGGGGGCCCAAGAGACCCAGTACTTC. Filled out from reference TRBV5-1 and TRBJ2-5, the complete variable domain reads KAGVTQTPRYLIKTRGQQVTLSCSPISGHRSVSWYQQTPGQGLQFLFEYFSETQRNKGNFPGRFSGRQFSNSRSEMNVSTLELGDSALYLCASSLMGGAQETQYFGPGTRLLVL.